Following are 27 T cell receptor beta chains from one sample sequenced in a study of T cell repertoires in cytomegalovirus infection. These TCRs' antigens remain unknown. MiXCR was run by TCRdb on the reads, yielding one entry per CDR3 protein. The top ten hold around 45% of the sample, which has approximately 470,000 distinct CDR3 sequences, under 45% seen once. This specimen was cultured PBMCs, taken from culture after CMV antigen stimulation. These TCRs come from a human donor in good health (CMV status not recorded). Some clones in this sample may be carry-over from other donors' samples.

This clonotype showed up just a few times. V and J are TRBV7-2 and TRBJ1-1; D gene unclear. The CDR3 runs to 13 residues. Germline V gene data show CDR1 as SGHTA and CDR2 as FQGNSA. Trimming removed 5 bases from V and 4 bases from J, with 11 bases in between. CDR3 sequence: CASSPQRSTEAFF. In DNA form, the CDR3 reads TGTGCCAGCAGCCCCCAAAGATCCACTGAAGCTTTCTTT.

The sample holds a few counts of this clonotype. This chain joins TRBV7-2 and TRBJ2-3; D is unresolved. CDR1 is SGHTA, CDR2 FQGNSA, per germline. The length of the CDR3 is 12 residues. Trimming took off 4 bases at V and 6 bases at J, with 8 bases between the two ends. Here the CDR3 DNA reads TGTGCCAGCAGCTCCCGATTCGATACGCAGTATTTT. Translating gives CASSSRFDTQYF.

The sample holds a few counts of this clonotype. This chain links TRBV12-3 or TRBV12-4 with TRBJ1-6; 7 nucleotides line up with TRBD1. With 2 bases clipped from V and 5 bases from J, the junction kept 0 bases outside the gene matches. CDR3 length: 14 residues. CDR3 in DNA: TGTGCCAGCAGTTTACAGGGGGATAATTCACCCCTCCACTTT. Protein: CASSLQGDNSPLHF.

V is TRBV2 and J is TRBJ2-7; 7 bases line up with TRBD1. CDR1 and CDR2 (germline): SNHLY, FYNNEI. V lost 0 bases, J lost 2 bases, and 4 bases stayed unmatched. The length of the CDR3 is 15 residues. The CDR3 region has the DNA TGTGCCAGCAGTGAAGCGCGACAGGGACCCTACGAGCAGTACTTC. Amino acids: CASSEARQGPYEQYF. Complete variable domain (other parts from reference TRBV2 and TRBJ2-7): EPEVTQTPSHQVTQMGQEVILRCVPISNHLYFYWYRQILGQKVEFLVSFYNNEISEKSEIFDDQFSVERPDGSNFTLKIRSTKLEDSAMYFCASSEARQGPYEQYFGPGTRLTVT.

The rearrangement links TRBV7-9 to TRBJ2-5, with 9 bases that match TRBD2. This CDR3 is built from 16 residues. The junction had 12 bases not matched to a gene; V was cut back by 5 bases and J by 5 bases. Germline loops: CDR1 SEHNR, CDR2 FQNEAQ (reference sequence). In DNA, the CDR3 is TGTGCCAGCAGCCGGACCCTAGCGGGAAAGGAGGAGACCCAGTACTTC. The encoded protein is CASSRTLAGKEETQYF.

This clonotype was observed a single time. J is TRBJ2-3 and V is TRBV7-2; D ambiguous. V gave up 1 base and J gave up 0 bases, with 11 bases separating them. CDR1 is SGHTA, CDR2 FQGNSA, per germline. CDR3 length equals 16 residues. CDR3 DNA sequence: TGTGCCAGCAGCTTAGAGCTTCTCCCTAGCACAGATACGCAGTATTTT. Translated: CASSLELLPSTDTQYF.

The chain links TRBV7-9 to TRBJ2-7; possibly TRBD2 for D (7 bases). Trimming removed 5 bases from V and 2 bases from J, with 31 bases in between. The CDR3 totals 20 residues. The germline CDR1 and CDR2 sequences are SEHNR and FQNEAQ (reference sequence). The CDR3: CASSARGAGTPAEKTYEQYF. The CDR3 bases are TGTGCCAGCAGCGCCCGGGGGGCCGGGACTCCCGCCGAGAAGACCTACGAGCAGTACTTC.

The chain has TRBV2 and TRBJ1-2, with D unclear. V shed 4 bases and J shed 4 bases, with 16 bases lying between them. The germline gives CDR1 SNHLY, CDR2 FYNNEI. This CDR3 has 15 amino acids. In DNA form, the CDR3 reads TGTGCCAGCAGTGCCGAAAGCCCGGCCTTCTATGGCTACACCTTC. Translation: CASSAESPAFYGYTF.

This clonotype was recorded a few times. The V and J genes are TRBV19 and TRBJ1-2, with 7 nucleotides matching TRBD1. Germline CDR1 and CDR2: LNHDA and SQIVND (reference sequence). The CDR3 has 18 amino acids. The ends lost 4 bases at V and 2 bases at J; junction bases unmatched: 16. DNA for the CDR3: TGTGCCAGTAGTACCCCAAACATCCAACAGGGGCTGAACTATGGCTACACCTTC. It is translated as CASSTPNIQQGLNYGYTF.

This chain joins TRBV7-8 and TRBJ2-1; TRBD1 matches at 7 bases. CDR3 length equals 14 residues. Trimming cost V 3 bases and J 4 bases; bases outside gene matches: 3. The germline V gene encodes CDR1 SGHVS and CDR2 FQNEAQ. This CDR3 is CASSLRQGYNEQFF. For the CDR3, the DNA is TGTGCCAGCAGCTTGAGACAGGGTTACAATGAGCAGTTCTTC. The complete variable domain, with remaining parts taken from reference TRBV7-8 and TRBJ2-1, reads GAGVSQSPRYKVAKRGQDVALRCDPISGHVSLFWYQQALGQGPEFLTYFQNEAQLDKSGLPSDRFFAERPEGSVSTLKIQRTQQEDSAVYLCASSLRQGYNEQFFGPGTRLTVL.

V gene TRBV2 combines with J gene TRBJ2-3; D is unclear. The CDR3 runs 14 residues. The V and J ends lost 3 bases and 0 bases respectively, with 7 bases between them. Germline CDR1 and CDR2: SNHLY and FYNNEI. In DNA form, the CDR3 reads TGTGCCAGCAGTGACAAGTGGAGCACAGATACGCAGTATTTT. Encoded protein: CASSDKWSTDTQYF.

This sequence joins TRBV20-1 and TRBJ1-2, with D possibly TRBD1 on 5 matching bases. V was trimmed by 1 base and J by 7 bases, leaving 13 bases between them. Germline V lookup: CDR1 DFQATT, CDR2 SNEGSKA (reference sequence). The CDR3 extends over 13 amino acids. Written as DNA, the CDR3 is TGCAGTGCTAGAGGTCCGCAGGGCGGTGGCTACACCTTC. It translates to CSARGPQGGGYTF.

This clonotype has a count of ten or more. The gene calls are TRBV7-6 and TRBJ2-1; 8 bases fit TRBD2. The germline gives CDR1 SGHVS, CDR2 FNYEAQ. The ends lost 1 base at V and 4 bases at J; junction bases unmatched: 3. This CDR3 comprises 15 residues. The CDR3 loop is CASSLEAGGYNEQFF. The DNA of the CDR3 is TGTGCCAGCAGCTTAGAGGCGGGGGGTTACAATGAGCAGTTCTTC.

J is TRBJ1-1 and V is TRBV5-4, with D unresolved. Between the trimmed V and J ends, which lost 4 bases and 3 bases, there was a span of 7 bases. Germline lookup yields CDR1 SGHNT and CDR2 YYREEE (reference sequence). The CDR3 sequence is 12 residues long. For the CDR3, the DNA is TGTGCCAGCAGCACCACGGACACTGAAGCTTTCTTT. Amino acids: CASSTTDTEAFF.

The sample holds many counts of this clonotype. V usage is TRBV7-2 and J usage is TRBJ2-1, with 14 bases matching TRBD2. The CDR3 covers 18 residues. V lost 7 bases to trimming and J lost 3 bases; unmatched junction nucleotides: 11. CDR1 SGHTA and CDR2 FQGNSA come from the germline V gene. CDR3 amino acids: CASTRGLAGVGVYNEQFF. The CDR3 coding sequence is TGTGCCAGCACCAGGGGACTAGCGGGAGTCGGGGTCTACAATGAGCAGTTCTTC. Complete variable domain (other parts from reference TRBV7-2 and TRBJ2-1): GAGVSQSPSNKVTEKGKDVELRCDPISGHTALYWYRQSLGQGLEFLIYFQGNSAPDKSGLPSDRFSAERTGGSVSTLTIQRTQQEDSAVYLCASTRGLAGVGVYNEQFFGPGTRLTVL.

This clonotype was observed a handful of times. CDR3 protein: CASSPRGGGFQETQYF. The CDR3 DNA reads TGTGCCAGCAGCCCCCGAGGCGGGGGGTTCCAAGAGACCCAGTACTTC. The rearrangement links TRBV7-6 to TRBJ2-5, with 8 bases lining up with TRBD2. This CDR3 contains 16 residues. Germline V gene lookup returns CDR1 SGHVS and CDR2 FNYEAQ. The V and J ends lost 5 bases and 1 base, in that order; junction bases with no gene match: 9.

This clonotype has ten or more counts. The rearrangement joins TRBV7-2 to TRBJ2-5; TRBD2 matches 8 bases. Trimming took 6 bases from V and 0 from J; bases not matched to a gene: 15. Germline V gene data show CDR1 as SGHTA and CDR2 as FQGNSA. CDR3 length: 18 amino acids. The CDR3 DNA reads TGTGCCAGCAGTTCCAACGGGCTAGCGGGCCTGTACCAAGAGACCCAGTACTTC. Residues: CASSSNGLAGLYQETQYF. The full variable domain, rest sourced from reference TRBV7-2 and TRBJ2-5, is GAGVSQSPSNKVTEKGKDVELRCDPISGHTALYWYRQSLGQGLEFLIYFQGNSAPDKSGLPSDRFSAERTGGSVSTLTIQRTQQEDSAVYLCASSSNGLAGLYQETQYFGPGTRLLVL.

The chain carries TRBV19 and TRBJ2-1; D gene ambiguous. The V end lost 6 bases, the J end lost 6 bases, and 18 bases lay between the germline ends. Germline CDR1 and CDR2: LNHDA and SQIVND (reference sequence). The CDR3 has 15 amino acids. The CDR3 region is CASRVGGVFGNEQFF. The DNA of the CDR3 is TGTGCCAGTAGGGTGGGTGGAGTCTTTGGCAATGAGCAGTTCTTC.

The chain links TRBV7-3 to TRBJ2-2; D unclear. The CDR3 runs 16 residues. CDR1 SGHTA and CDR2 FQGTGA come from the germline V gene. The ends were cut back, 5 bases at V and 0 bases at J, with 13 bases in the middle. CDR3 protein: CASSLPIFANTGELFF. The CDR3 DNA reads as TGTGCCAGCAGCCTCCCCATTTTCGCGAACACCGGGGAGCTGTTTTTT.

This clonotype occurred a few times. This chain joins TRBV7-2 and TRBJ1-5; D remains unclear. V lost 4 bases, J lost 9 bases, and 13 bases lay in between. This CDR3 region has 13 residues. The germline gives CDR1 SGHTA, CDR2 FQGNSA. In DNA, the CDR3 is TGTGCCAGCAGCTCCGGACCCTTTGGGCCCCAGCATTTT. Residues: CASSSGPFGPQHF.

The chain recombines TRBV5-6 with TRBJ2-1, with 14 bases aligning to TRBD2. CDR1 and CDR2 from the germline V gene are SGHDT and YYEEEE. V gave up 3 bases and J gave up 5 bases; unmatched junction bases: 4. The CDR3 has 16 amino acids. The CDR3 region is CASSYRLAGGNNEQFF. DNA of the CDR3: TGTGCCAGCAGCTATAGACTAGCGGGGGGGAACAATGAGCAGTTCTTC.

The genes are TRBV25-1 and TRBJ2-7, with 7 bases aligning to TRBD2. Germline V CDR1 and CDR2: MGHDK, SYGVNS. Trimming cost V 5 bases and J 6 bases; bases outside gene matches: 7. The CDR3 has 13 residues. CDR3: CASSPVAGVEQYF. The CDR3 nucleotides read TGTGCCAGCAGTCCCGTGGCGGGAGTCGAGCAGTACTTC.

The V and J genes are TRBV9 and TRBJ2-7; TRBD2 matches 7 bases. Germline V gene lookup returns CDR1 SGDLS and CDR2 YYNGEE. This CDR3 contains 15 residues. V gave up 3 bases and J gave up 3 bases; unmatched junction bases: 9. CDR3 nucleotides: TGTGCCAGCAGCGCACTAGCGCACGGGTACTACGAGCAGTACTTC. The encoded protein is CASSALAHGYYEQYF.

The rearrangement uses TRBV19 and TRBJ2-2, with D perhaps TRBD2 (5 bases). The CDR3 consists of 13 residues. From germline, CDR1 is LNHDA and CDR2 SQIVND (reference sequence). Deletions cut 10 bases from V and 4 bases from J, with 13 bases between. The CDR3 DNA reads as TGTGCCACCGGGGAAAGTGGCACCGGGGAGCTGTTTTTT. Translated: CATGESGTGELFF.

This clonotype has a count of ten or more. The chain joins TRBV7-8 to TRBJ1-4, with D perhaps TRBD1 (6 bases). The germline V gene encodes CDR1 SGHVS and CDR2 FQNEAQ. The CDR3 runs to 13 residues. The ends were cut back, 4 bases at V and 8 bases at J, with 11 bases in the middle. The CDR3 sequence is CASSWTVEEKLFF. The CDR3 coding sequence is TGTGCCAGCAGCTGGACAGTCGAGGAAAAACTGTTTTTT. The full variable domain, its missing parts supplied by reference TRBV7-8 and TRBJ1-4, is GAGVSQSPRYKVAKRGQDVALRCDPISGHVSLFWYQQALGQGPEFLTYFQNEAQLDKSGLPSDRFFAERPEGSVSTLKIQRTQQEDSAVYLCASSWTVEEKLFFGSGTQLSVL.

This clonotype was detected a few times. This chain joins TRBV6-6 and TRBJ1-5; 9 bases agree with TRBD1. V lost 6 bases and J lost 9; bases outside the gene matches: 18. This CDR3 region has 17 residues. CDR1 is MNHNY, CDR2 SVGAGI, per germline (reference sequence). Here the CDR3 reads CASRTPIQGAREGPQHF. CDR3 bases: TGTGCCAGCAGAACACCCATACAGGGGGCGCGGGAGGGGCCCCAGCATTTT.

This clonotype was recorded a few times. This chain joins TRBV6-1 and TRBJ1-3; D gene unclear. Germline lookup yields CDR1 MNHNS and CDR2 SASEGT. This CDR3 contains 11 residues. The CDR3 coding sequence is TGTGCGAGCTACGGCAGAAACACCATATATTTT. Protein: CASYGRNTIYF.